These 18 T cell receptor beta chains came from one sample sequenced in a study of cytomegalovirus exposure and HLA in healthy donors. It was with 60 Vbeta and 13 Jbeta primers that the PCR ran. The assay was immunoSEQ multiplex PCR, and TCRdb's table has in-frame clones only and misses some. The data show 55,000 to 65,000 clones, over 75% seen once. The specimen sequenced was PBMCs. The source is a female donor in good health and CMV-seronegative.

The rearrangement uses TRBV7-3 and TRBJ2-1, with D unresolved. Germline V gives CDR1 SGHTA, CDR2 FQGTGA. This CDR3 region has 16 residues. V gave up 5 bases and J gave up 0 bases, with 14 bases separating them. The CDR3 DNA reads as TGTGCCAGCAGCCCTCAAACTCCTAGCTCCTACAATGAGCAGTTCTTC. It specifies CASSPQTPSSYNEQFF.

This clone was detected only a few times. This sequence joins TRBV7-9 and TRBJ2-7; D might be TRBD2 (5 bases). V was cut by 1 base and J by 2 bases, with 9 bases left in between. This CDR3 has 14 amino acids. Germline V lookup: CDR1 SEHNR, CDR2 FQNEAQ (reference sequence). CDR3 region: CASSLGGLAYEQYF. The CDR3 DNA reads as TGTGCCAGCAGCTTAGGCGGACTCGCCTACGAGCAGTACTTC.

CDR3 amino acids: CASSSHLLRSGDTQYF. CDR3 DNA sequence: TGTGCCAGCAGCTCCCATCTACTGCGGTCTGGAGATACGCAGTATTTT. The V gene is TRBV7-9, the J gene TRBJ2-3; D call uncertain. This CDR3 is built from 16 residues. In germline, CDR1 is SEHNR, CDR2 FQNEAQ (reference sequence). V was pared by 4 bases and J by 5 bases, with 19 bases between.

The chain combines TRBV5-6 with TRBJ1-4; D may be TRBD1 (6 bases). V shed 1 base and J shed 5 bases, with 15 bases lying between them. CDR3 length: 16 amino acids. The germline CDR1 and CDR2 sequences are SGHDT and YYEEEE. Written as DNA, the CDR3 is TGTGCCAGCAGCTTGAAGACTCGGACAGCAAATGAAAAACTGTTTTTT. It encodes CASSLKTRTANEKLFF.

J is TRBJ2-7 and V is TRBV5-5, with TRBD1 matching over 8 bases. CDR3 length equals 13 residues. Germline values: CDR1 SGHKS, CDR2 YYEKEE (reference sequence). J lost 11 bases, V lost 2 bases, and 9 bases had no gene match. The CDR3 DNA follows: TGTGCCAGCAGCTTCCTAGGACAGGGACCCGAGTACTTC. It codes for CASSFLGQGPEYF.

The chain recombines TRBV5-1 with TRBJ1-6; 9 positions match TRBD1. Looked up from germline, CDR1 is SGHRS and CDR2 is YFSETQ. Unmatched junction bases numbered 13, after V lost 4 bases and J lost 8 bases. The CDR3 length is 17 residues. The chain's CDR3 is CASSRQQGASTDSPLHF. The CDR3 DNA follows: TGCGCCAGCAGCAGACAACAGGGGGCGTCCACCGATTCACCCCTCCACTTT.

The chain carries TRBV28 and TRBJ2-2; TRBD1 matches 11 bases. CDR1 and CDR2 from the germline V gene are MDHEN and SYDVKM. V was pared by 9 bases and J by 7 bases, with 7 bases of the junction left unmatched. CDR3 length: 14 residues. The CDR3 protein is CASGGQGAGGELFF. CDR3 DNA sequence: TGTGCCAGTGGAGGACAGGGGGCGGGCGGGGAGCTGTTTTTT.

The gene calls are TRBV19 and TRBJ2-1; TRBD2 is a possible D gene (5 bases). V lost 0 bases, J lost 0 bases, and 9 bases lay in between. CDR1 and CDR2 (germline): LNHDA, SQIVND (reference sequence). This CDR3 has 16 residues. The DNA of the CDR3 is TGTGCCAGTAGTATAGATCGGGGTAGCTCCTACAATGAGCAGTTCTTC. It translates to CASSIDRGSSYNEQFF. The whole variable domain, remainder taken from reference TRBV19 and TRBJ2-1, is DGGITQSPKYLFRKEGQNVTLSCEQNLNHDAMYWYRQDPGQGLRLIYYSQIVNDFQKGDIAEGYSVSREKKESFPLTVTSAQKNPTAFYLCASSIDRGSSYNEQFFGPGTRLTVL.

CDR3 coding DNA: TGCGCCAGCAGCTTTAGCAGGGGAGCCAAAAACATTCAGTACTTC. Translating gives CASSFSRGAKNIQYF. The gene calls are TRBV5-1 and TRBJ2-4, with a possible D match to TRBD1 (6 bases). Between the trimmed V and J ends, which lost 2 bases and 0 bases, there was a span of 9 bases. The CDR3 has 15 amino acids. CDR1 and CDR2 from the germline V gene are SGHRS and YFSETQ.

Regarding this clone: Other DNA sequences in this specimen translate into the identical CDR3. J is TRBJ1-1 and V is TRBV11-1; D not certain. Germline V gene lookup returns CDR1 SGHAT and CDR2 FQDESV (reference sequence). V lost 5 bases and J lost 8, with 15 bases in between. The CDR3 loop spans 13 amino acids. CDR3 in DNA: TGTGCCAGCAGCCCTTCGGAGGGCGCCGAAGCTTTCTTT. The encoded protein is CASSPSEGAEAFF.

There are a few counts of this clone. The rearrangement links TRBV10-1 to TRBJ2-1; 13 nucleotides align to TRBD2. J lost 7 bases, V lost 3 bases, and 6 bases had no gene match. CDR1 is WNHNN, CDR2 SYGVQD, per germline (reference sequence). CDR3 length equals 16 residues. The chain's CDR3 is CASSDFPGLAGNEQFF. The CDR3 nucleotides are TGCGCCAGCAGTGATTTTCCGGGACTAGCGGGGAATGAGCAGTTCTTC.

The CDR3, as DNA: TGTGCCAGCAGGACTAGCGGGGGGGCAGATACGCAGTATTTT. It translates to CASRTSGGADTQYF. The V and J genes are TRBV28 and TRBJ2-3; 14 positions agree with TRBD2. Germline CDR1 is MDHEN and CDR2 is SYDVKM. The CDR3 length is 14 residues. The junction had 0 bases not matched to a gene; V was cut back by 6 bases and J by 4 bases.

This clone showed up just once. This sequence joins TRBV19 and TRBJ1-2; D possibly corresponds to TRBD1 (5 bases). The CDR3 runs 14 residues. Trimming stripped 7 bases from V and 8 bases from J, with 20 bases between. The germline V gene has CDR1 LNHDA and CDR2 SQIVND (reference sequence). CDR3 nucleotides: TGTGCCAGTAACCCAGGGTTGAGGCTCGGCGGCTACACCTTC. Translation: CASNPGLRLGGYTF.

The chain employs TRBV18 and TRBJ2-1; 7 nucleotides line up with TRBD1. Germline trimming cut 2 bases from V and 7 bases from J; bases unmatched to any gene: 8. Germline V gene lookup returns CDR1 KGHSH and CDR2 LQKENI. The length of the CDR3 is 15 residues. In DNA form, the CDR3 reads TGTGCCAGCTCACCAATCGGGACAGATCTGAATGAGCAGTTCTTC. It specifies CASSPIGTDLNEQFF.

The chain combines TRBV7-2 with TRBJ1-4, with 8 bases lining up with TRBD1. This CDR3 has 15 amino acids. The germline V gene has CDR1 SGHTA and CDR2 FQGNSA. The ends lost 1 base at V and 7 bases at J; junction bases unmatched: 5. As DNA, the CDR3 is TGTGCCAGCAGCTTAGGGGGCAGGGGGCGTGAAAAACTGTTTTTT. Amino acid sequence: CASSLGGRGREKLFF. The full variable domain, its missing parts supplied by reference TRBV7-2 and TRBJ1-4, is GAGVSQSPSNKVTEKGKDVELRCDPISGHTALYWYRQSLGQGLEFLIYFQGNSAPDKSGLPSDRFSAERTGGSVSTLTIQRTQQEDSAVYLCASSLGGRGREKLFFGSGTQLSVL.

The genes are TRBV5-4 and TRBJ2-1; 14 bases fit TRBD2. The CDR3 runs 15 residues. V shed 6 bases, J shed 6 bases, and the junction held 5 bases outside the gene matches. CDR1 is SGHNT and CDR2 is YYREEE in the germline V gene (reference sequence). This chain's CDR3 is CASTSGTSGGNEQFF. Written as DNA, the CDR3 is TGTGCCAGCACCTCCGGGACTAGCGGGGGCAATGAGCAGTTCTTC.

The rearrangement links TRBV5-1 to TRBJ1-2; D gene uncertain. This CDR3 is built from 12 residues. With 0 bases removed from V and 7 bases from J, the gap between germline ends came to 7 bases. Germline CDR1 SGHRS, CDR2 YFSETQ. The CDR3 loop is CASSLAGTGYTF. The CDR3, as DNA: TGCGCCAGCAGCTTGGCAGGAACTGGCTACACCTTC.

The rearrangement uses TRBV5-6 and TRBJ1-4; D is perhaps TRBD1 (5 bases). The germline gives CDR1 SGHDT, CDR2 YYEEEE. V lost 0 bases to trimming and J lost 2 bases, with 11 bases between them. The CDR3 covers 16 residues. The CDR3 DNA follows: TGTGCCAGCAGCTTGGATCTAGGGGTGACTAATGAAAAACTGTTTTTT. Its protein is CASSLDLGVTNEKLFF. Drawing the rest from reference TRBV5-6 and TRBJ1-4, the complete variable domain is DAGVTQSPTHLIKTRGQQVTLRCSPKSGHDTVSWYQQALGQGPQFIFQYYEEEERQRGNFPDRFSGHQFPNYSSELNVNALLLGDSALYLCASSLDLGVTNEKLFFGSGTQLSVL.